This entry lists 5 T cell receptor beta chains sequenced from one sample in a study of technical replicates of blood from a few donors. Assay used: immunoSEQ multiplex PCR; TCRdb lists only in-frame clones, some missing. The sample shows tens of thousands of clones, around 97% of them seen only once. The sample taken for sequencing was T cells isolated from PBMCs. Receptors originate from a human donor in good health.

The CDR3 is CASSLDSGRRSSGYTF. The CDR3 region has the DNA TGCGCCAGCAGCTTAGACTCAGGGAGGAGGAGCAGTGGCTACACCTTC. V is TRBV5-1 and J is TRBJ1-2; the D gene is possibly TRBD1 (5 bases). V lost 2 bases and J 7 bases, leaving 21 bases between the germline ends. The germline CDR1 and CDR2 sequences are SGHRS and YFSETQ. The CDR3 consists of 16 residues.

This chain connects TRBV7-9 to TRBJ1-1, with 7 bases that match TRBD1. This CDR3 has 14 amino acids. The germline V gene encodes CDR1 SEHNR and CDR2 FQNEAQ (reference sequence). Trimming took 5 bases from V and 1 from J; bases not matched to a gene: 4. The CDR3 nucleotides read TGTGCCAGCAGCCTCCGGGACAGGAACACTGAAGCTTTCTTT. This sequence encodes CASSLRDRNTEAFF.

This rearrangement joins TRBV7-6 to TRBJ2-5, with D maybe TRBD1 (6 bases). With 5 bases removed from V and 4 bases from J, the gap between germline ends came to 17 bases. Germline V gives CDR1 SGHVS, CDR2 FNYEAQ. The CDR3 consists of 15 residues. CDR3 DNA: TGTGCCAGCAGCGAAAGACAGGCCCCGCGAGAGACCCAGTACTTC. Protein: CASSERQAPRETQYF.

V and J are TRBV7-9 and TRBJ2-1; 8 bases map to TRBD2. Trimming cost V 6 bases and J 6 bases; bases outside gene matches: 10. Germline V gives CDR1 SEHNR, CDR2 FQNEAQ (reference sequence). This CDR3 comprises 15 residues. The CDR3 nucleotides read TGTGCCAGCAGGCACGCGGGGGGACCTTTCAATGAGCAGTTCTTC. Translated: CASRHAGGPFNEQFF.

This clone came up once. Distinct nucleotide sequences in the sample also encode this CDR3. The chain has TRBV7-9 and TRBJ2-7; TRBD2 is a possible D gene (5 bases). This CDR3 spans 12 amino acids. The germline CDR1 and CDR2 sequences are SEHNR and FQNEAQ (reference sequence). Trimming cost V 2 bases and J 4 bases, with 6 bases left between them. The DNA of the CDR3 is TGTGCCAGCAGCTTACGCGGGTACGAGCAGTACTTC. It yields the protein CASSLRGYEQYF.